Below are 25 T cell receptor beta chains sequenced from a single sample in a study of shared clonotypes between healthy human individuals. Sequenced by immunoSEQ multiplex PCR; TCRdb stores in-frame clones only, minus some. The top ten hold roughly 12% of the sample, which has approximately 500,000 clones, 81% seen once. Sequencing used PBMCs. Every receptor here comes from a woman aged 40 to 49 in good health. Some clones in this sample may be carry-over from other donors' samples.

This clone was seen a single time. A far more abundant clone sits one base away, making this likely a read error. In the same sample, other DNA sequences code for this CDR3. The CDR3 bases are TGCGCCAGCAGCTTGCAGGGGGGCACTGAAGCTTTCTTT. It yields the protein CASSLQGGTEAFF. V usage is TRBV5-1 and J usage is TRBJ1-1; 7 nucleotides match TRBD1. The germline gives CDR1 SGHRS, CDR2 YFSETQ. The CDR3 runs to 13 residues. Trimming cost V 1 base and J 4 bases; bases outside gene matches: 1.

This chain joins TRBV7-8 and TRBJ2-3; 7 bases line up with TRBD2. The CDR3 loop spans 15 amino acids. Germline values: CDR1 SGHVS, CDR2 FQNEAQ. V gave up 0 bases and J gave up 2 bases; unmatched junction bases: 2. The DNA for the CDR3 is TGTGCCAGCAGCTTAGCGGGAGGGAACACAGATACGCAGTATTTT. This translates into CASSLAGGNTDTQYF.

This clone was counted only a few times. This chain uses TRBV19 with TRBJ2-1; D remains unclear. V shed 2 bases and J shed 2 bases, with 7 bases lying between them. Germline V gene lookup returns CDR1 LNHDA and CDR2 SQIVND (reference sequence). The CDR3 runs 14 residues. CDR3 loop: CASSISGTYNEQFF. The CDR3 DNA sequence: TGTGCCAGTAGTATAAGTGGGACCTACAATGAGCAGTTCTTC.

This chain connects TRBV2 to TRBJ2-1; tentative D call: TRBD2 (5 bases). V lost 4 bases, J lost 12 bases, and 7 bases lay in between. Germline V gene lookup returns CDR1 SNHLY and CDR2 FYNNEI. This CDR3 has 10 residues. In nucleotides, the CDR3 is TGTGCCAGCAGTGTGAGGGCGCAGTTCTTC. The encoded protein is CASSVRAQFF.

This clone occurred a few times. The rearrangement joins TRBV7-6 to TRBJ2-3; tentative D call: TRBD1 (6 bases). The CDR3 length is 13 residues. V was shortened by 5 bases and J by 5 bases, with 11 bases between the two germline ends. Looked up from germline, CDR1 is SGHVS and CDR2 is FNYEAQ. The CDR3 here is CASSTTGRDTQYF. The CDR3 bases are TGTGCCAGCAGCACTACAGGGAGAGATACGCAGTATTTT.

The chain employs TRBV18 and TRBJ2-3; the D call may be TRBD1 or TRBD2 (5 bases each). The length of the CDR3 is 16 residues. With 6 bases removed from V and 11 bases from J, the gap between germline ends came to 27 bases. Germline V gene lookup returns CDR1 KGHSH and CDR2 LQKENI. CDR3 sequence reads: CASSIYEKGTAGMQYF. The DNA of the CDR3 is TGTGCCAGCTCGATCTACGAGAAGGGGACGGCTGGGATGCAGTATTTT.

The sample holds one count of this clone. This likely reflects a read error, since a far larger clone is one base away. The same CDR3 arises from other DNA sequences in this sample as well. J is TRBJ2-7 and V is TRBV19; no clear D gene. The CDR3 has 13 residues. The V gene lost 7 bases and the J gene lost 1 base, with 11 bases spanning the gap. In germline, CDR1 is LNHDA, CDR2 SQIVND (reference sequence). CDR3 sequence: CASTNGISYEQYF. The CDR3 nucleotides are TGTGCCAGTACCAACGGAATATCCTACGAGCAGTACTTC.

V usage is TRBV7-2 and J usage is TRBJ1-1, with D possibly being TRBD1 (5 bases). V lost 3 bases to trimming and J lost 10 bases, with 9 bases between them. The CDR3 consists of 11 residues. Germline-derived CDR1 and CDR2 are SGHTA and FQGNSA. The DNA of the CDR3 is TGTGCCAGCAGCTTGGGGGGTGTAGCTTTCTTT. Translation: CASSLGGVAFF.

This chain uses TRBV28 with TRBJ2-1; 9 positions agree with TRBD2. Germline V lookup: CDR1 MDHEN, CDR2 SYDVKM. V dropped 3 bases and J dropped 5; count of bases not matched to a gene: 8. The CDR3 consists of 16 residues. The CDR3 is CASSFFGGRVHNEQFF. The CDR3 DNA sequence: TGTGCCAGCAGTTTCTTCGGCGGGAGGGTACACAATGAGCAGTTCTTC.

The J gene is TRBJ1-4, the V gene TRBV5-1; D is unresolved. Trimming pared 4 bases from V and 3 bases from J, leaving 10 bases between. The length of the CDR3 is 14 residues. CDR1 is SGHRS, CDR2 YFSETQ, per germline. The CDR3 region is CASSPAGSNEKLFF. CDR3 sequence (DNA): TGCGCCAGCAGCCCCGCAGGTTCTAATGAAAAACTGTTTTTT.

CDR3: CASSTGQGDFYEQYF. The DNA of the CDR3 is TGTGCCAGCAGTACGGGACAGGGGGATTTCTACGAGCAGTACTTC. The chain recombines TRBV5-4 with TRBJ2-7; 11 bases match TRBD1. Germline loops: CDR1 SGHNT, CDR2 YYREEE (reference sequence). This CDR3 is 15 amino acids long. V lost 5 bases to trimming and J lost 3 bases; unmatched junction nucleotides: 7.

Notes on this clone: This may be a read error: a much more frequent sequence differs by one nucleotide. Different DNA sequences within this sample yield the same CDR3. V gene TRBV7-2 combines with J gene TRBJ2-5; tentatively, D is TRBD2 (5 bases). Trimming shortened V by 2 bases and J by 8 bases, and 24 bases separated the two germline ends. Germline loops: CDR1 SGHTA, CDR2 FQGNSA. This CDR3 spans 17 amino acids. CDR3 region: CASSLYSAPGRSGTQYF. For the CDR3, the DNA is TGTGCCAGCAGCTTATATTCGGCCCCTGGGCGCTCGGGAACCCAGTACTTC.

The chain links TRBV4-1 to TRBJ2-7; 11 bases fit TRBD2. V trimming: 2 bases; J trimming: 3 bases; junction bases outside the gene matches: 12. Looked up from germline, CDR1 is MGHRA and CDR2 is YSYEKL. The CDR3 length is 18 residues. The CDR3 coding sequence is TGCGCCAGCAGCCAATTGGGAACTAGCGGGAGTAAAAACTACGAGCAGTACTTC. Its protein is CASSQLGTSGSKNYEQYF.

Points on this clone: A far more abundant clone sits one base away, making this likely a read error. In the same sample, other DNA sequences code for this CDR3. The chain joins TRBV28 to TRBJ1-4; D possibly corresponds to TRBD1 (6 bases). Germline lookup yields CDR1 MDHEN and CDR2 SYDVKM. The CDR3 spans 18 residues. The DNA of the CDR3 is TGCGCCAGCCGTAGACCTGACAGGTTCTCTGCAACTAATGAAAAACTGTTTTTT. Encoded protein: CASRRPDRFSATNEKLFF.

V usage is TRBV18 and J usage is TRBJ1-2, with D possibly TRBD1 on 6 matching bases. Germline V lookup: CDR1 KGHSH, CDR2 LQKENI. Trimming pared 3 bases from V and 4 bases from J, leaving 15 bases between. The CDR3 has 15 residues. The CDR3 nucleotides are TGTGCCAGCTCACCTTCGGGGGCGCGAGGCTATGGCTACACCTTC. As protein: CASSPSGARGYGYTF.

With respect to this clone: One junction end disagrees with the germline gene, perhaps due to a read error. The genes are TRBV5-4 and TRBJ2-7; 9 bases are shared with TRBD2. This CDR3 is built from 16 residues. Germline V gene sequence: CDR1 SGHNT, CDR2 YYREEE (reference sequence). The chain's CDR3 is CASSGGTGGSLYEQYF. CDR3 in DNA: TGCGCCAGCAGCGGGGGGACTGGCGGGAGTTTGTACGAGCAGTACTTC. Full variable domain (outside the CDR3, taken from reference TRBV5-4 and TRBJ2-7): ETGVTQSPTHLIKTRGQQVTLRCSSQSGHNTVSWYQQALGQGPQFIFQYYREEENGRGNFPPRFSGLQFPNYSSELNVNALELDDSALYLCASSGGTGGSLYEQYFGPGTRLTVT.

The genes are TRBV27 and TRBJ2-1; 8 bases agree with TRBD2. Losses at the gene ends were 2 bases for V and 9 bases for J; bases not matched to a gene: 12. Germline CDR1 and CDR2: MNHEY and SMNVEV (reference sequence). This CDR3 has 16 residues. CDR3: CASSLVSVSGISEQFF. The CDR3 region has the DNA TGTGCCAGCAGTTTAGTTTCGGTTAGCGGGATTAGTGAGCAGTTCTTC.

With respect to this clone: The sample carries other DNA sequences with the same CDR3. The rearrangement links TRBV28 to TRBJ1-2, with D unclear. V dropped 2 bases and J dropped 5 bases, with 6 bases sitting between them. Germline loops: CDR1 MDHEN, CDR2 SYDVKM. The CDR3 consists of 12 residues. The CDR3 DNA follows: TGTGCCAGCAGTTTAAAGGGTTATGGCTACACCTTC. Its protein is CASSLKGYGYTF.

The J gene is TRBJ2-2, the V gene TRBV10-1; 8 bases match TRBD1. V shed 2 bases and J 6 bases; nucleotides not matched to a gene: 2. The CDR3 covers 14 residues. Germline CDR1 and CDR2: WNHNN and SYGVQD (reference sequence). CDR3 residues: CASSEDRGPGELFF. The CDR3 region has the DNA TGCGCCAGCAGTGAGGACAGGGGCCCCGGGGAGCTGTTTTTT.

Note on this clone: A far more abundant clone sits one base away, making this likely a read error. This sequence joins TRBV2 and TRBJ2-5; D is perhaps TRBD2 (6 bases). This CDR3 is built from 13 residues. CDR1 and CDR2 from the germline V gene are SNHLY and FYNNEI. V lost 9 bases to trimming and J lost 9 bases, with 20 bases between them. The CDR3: CASSREVAEAQYF. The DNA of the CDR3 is TGTGCCAGTTCCAGGGAGGTAGCCGAGGCCCAGTACTTC.

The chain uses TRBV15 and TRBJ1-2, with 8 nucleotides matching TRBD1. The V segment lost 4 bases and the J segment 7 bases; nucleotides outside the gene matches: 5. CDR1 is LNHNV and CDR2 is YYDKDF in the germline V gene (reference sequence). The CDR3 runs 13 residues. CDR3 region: CATSIRTGSGYTF. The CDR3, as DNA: TGTGCCACCAGCATACGGACAGGGTCTGGCTACACCTTC.

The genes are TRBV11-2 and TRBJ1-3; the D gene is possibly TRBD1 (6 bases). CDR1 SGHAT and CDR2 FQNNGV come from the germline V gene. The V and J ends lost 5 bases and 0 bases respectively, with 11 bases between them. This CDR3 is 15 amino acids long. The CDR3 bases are TGTGCCAGCAGCGTCGGGACAAGCTCTGGAAACACCATATATTTT. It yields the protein CASSVGTSSGNTIYF.

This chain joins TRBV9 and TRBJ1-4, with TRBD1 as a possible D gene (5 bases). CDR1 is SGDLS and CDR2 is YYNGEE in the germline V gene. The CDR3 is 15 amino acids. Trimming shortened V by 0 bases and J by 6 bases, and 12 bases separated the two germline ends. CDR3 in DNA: TGTGCCAGCAGCGTAGGAGGGGAGTCTCATGAAAAACTGTTTTTT. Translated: CASSVGGESHEKLFF.

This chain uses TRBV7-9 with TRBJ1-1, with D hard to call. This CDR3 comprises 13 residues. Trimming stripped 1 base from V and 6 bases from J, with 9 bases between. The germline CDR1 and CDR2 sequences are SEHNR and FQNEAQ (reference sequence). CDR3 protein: CASSLVSGAEAFF. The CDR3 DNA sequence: TGTGCCAGCAGCTTAGTATCCGGCGCTGAAGCTTTCTTT.

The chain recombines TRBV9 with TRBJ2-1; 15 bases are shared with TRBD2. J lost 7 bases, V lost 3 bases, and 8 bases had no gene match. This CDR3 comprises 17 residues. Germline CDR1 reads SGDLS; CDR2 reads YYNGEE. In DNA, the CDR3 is TGTGCCAGCAGCGAGTTGGGACTAGCGGGAGGATTAAATGAGCAGTTCTTC. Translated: CASSELGLAGGLNEQFF.